This entry lists 19 T cell receptor beta chains sequenced from one sample in a study of cytomegalovirus exposure and HLA in healthy donors. The PCR employed 60 Vbeta primers together with 13 Jbeta primers. Assay: immunoSEQ multiplex PCR; the TCRdb copy retains only in-frame clones and omits some. The table shows over 55,000 clones, with about 80% occurring only once. Sequencing was carried out using PBMCs. The receptors shown here come from a woman under 40 in good health and CMV-seronegative.

The V and J genes are TRBV6-5 and TRBJ2-7; 8 positions agree with TRBD1. The germline V gene encodes CDR1 MNHEY and CDR2 SVGAGI. This CDR3 is 14 amino acids long. With 8 bases clipped from V and 0 bases from J, the junction kept 6 bases outside the gene matches. DNA for the CDR3: TGTGCCAGCGGCCCAGGGGGCGCCTCCTACGAGCAGTACTTC. Protein product: CASGPGGASYEQYF.

The V gene is TRBV7-6, the J gene TRBJ2-7; a weak D match, TRBD1 (5 bases). This CDR3 comprises 13 residues. Germline V gives CDR1 SGHVS, CDR2 FNYEAQ. The V and J ends lost 4 bases and 2 bases respectively, with 9 bases between them. This CDR3 is CASSSLGAYEQYF. In nucleotides, the CDR3 is TGTGCCAGCAGCTCGCTAGGGGCCTACGAGCAGTACTTC.

The chain couples TRBV9 to TRBJ1-1; 11 positions agree with TRBD1. V trimming: 0 bases; J trimming: 5 bases; junction bases outside the gene matches: 3. This CDR3 is 15 amino acids long. Germline-derived CDR1 and CDR2 are SGDLS and YYNGEE. The DNA of the CDR3 is TGTGCCAGCAGCGTAGAGGGACAGGGGGAGACTGAAGCTTTCTTT. Translated: CASSVEGQGETEAFF. The variable domain in full, with the rest retrieved from reference TRBV9 and TRBJ1-1, is DSGVTQTPKHLITATGQRVTLRCSPRSGDLSVYWYQQSLDQGLQFLIQYYNGEERAKGNILERFSAQQFPDLHSELNLSSLELGDSALYFCASSVEGQGETEAFFGQGTRLTVV.

This clone has a single count. The chain has TRBV10-3 and TRBJ1-5; D is uncertain. V lost 4 bases to trimming and J lost 4 bases, with 8 bases between them. This CDR3 contains 13 residues. Germline values: CDR1 ENHRY, CDR2 SYGVKD. The CDR3 coding sequence is TGTGCCATCAGTGTCGACACAAATCAGCCCCAGCATTTT. Translation gives CAISVDTNQPQHF.

The chain joins TRBV28 to TRBJ2-3; 7 bases agree with TRBD2. The ends lost 5 bases at V and 2 bases at J; junction bases unmatched: 10. Germline V lookup: CDR1 MDHEN, CDR2 SYDVKM. The CDR3 runs 16 residues. The CDR3 DNA follows: TGTGCCAGCAGTCCCCGAGAAAGCGGGGACACAGATACGCAGTATTTT. Amino acids: CASSPRESGDTDTQYF.

V gene TRBV14 combines with J gene TRBJ2-3, with 9 nucleotides matching TRBD1. Germline V lookup: CDR1 SGHDN, CDR2 FVKESK. V dropped 4 bases and J dropped 3; count of bases not matched to a gene: 8. The length of the CDR3 is 16 residues. Written as DNA, the CDR3 is TGTGCCAGCAGCCGAAAATGGGACAGGGTTACAGATACGCAGTATTTT. Protein sequence: CASSRKWDRVTDTQYF.

V and J are TRBV15 and TRBJ2-7, with 7 bases matching TRBD1. The CDR3 loop spans 17 amino acids. The germline V gene has CDR1 LNHNV and CDR2 YYDKDF (reference sequence). V lost 5 bases to trimming and J lost 4 bases; unmatched junction nucleotides: 17. CDR3 in amino acids: CATSGGIARTGGYEQYF. The DNA of the CDR3 is TGTGCCACCAGCGGAGGTATAGCTAGGACAGGTGGATACGAGCAGTACTTC. Looking up the rest from reference TRBV15 and TRBJ2-7 gives the full variable domain: DAMVIQNPRYQVTQFGKPVTLSCSQTLNHNVMYWYQQKSSQAPKLLFHYYDKDFNNEADTPDNFQSRRPNTSFCFLDIRSPGLGDTAMYLCATSGGIARTGGYEQYFGPGTRLTVT.

The chain is built from TRBV25-1 and TRBJ2-7, with 7 positions matching TRBD1. V shed 3 bases, J shed 2 bases, and the junction held 4 bases outside the gene matches. The CDR3 totals 14 residues. Germline V gene sequence: CDR1 MGHDK, CDR2 SYGVNS. Written as DNA, the CDR3 is TGTGCCAGCAGTGACCTGGACAGGACCTACGAGCAGTACTTC. As protein: CASSDLDRTYEQYF.

This clone has just one count. The rearrangement joins TRBV4-1 to TRBJ1-1; D gene ambiguous. Germline-derived CDR1 and CDR2 are MGHRA and YSYEKL. CDR3 length: 14 residues. The V and J ends lost 1 base and 1 base respectively, with 7 bases between them. The CDR3 DNA sequence: TGCGCCAGCAGCCAAGCTTATTCGAACACTGAAGCTTTCTTT. Amino acid sequence: CASSQAYSNTEAFF.

The V and J genes are TRBV27 and TRBJ1-1; weak D call: TRBD1 (5 bases). Germline V CDR1 and CDR2: MNHEY, SMNVEV (reference sequence). The ends were cut back, 3 bases at V and 4 bases at J, with 12 bases in the middle. The CDR3 extends over 14 amino acids. In nucleotides, the CDR3 is TGTGCCAGCAGTTTTTCAGGGATGGTCACTGAAGCTTTCTTT. It translates to CASSFSGMVTEAFF.

The table lists this clone with a count of one. The gene calls are TRBV7-9 and TRBJ2-2, with D possibly being TRBD2 (6 bases). The CDR3 has 13 residues. Between the trimmed V and J ends, which lost 3 bases and 8 bases, there was a span of 10 bases. CDR1 and CDR2 (germline): SEHNR, FQNEAQ (reference sequence). The CDR3 nucleotides read TGTGCCAGCAGCTTCGGGAGTTCGGGGGAGCTGTTTTTT. Its translation is CASSFGSSGELFF.

The chain recombines TRBV18 with TRBJ2-7, with TRBD2 identical over 7 bases. J gave up 5 bases and V 3 bases, and 7 bases lay outside the gene matches. Germline CDR1 reads KGHSH; CDR2 reads LQKENI. The CDR3 is 14 amino acids. The DNA for the CDR3 is TGTGCCAGCTCACCCGAACTAGCGATCAACGAGCAGTACTTC. It codes for CASSPELAINEQYF.

The chain couples TRBV4-1 to TRBJ2-3; the match to TRBD2 covers 10 bases. The germline CDR1 and CDR2 sequences are MGHRA and YSYEKL. V was clipped by 1 base and J by 6 bases; unmatched bases: 13. The CDR3 spans 18 residues. The CDR3 spells CASSQVGASGSYTDTQYF. The CDR3 region has the DNA TGCGCCAGCAGCCAAGTTGGGGCTAGCGGGAGTTATACGGATACGCAGTATTTT.

The chain joins TRBV7-2 to TRBJ2-5, with unresolved D. Germline lookup yields CDR1 SGHTA and CDR2 FQGNSA. CDR3 size: 13 residues. V was clipped by 1 base and J by 5 bases, with 8 bases between them. CDR3 amino acids: CASSLGVQETQYF. DNA of the CDR3: TGTGCCAGCAGCTTAGGCGTACAGGAGACCCAGTACTTC.

There are a few counts of this clone. The J gene is TRBJ1-1, the V gene TRBV20-1; perhaps TRBD1 as D (5 bases). The CDR3 is made up of 11 amino acids. CDR1 is DFQATT, CDR2 SNEGSKA, per germline (reference sequence). In nucleotides, the CDR3 is TGCAGGACAGATTGGAACACTGAAGCTTTCTTT. Translation gives CRTDWNTEAFF.

The rearrangement links TRBV6-5 to TRBJ1-5; D is perhaps TRBD1 (6 bases). This CDR3 is built from 15 residues. V dropped 6 bases and J dropped 8 bases, with 20 bases sitting between them. Germline lookup yields CDR1 MNHEY and CDR2 SVGAGI. The CDR3 spells CASRRGGGTDEPQHF. The CDR3 DNA reads TGTGCCAGCAGAAGGGGAGGGGGGACCGATGAGCCCCAGCATTTT.

This sequence joins TRBV6-5 and TRBJ2-7; the D gene is possibly TRBD1 (5 bases). Trimming took off 7 bases at V and 2 bases at J, with 12 bases between the two ends. The V gene's germline CDR1 is MNHEY and CDR2 SVGAGI. The CDR3 is made up of 13 amino acids. The CDR3 spells CASTQGHPYEQYF. DNA for the CDR3: TGTGCCAGCACCCAGGGTCATCCCTACGAGCAGTACTTC.

V usage is TRBV18 and J usage is TRBJ1-6; perhaps TRBD1 as D (6 bases). CDR1 is KGHSH, CDR2 LQKENI, per germline. Trimming stripped 5 bases from V and 5 bases from J, with 16 bases between. CDR3 length equals 16 residues. CDR3 DNA sequence: TGTGCCAGCTCAGATGTAGGAACAGGGCATAATTCACCCCTCCACTTT. Translation gives CASSDVGTGHNSPLHF.

J is TRBJ1-1 and V is TRBV6-5; 9 positions match TRBD1. The J segment lost 4 bases and the V segment lost 0 bases, leaving 3 bases of the junction unmatched. This CDR3 is built from 15 residues. CDR1 and CDR2 from the germline V gene are MNHEY and SVGAGI. CDR3 coding DNA: TGTGCCAGCAGTTACTCGGACAGGGGAGGCACTGAAGCTTTCTTT. Residues: CASSYSDRGGTEAFF.